The present TCR beta chain was sequenced within a study of shared clonotypes between healthy human individuals. Overall study context: Per donor, three plates held CD4 naive cells, three held CD4 memory, two held CD8 naive and one held CD8 memory. Study observations and caveats: Sharing across a few donors was seen in roughly 5% of naive CD4 clonotypes.

Turning to this clone: Its specificity is unknown.

Generated by immunoSEQ multiplex PCR, the TCRdb table keeps only in-frame clones and is missing some. The table shows 2 million to 2.5 million clones, with less than 95% occurring only once. The CDR3 spans 17 residues. V was clipped by 4 bases and J by 8 bases; unmatched bases: 17. Germline V gene data show CDR1 as LGHNA and CDR2 as YSLEER. Only CD45RO-negative cells positively selected for CCR7 counted as naive CD8 cells, so terminally differentiated effector memory CD45RA+ cells were excluded. The chain links TRBV4-3 to TRBJ2-1; the match to TRBD1 covers 7 bases. This sequence originates from a man between 18 and 29 years old in good health. What was sequenced was naive CD8+ T cells sorted from blood. The CDR3 protein is CASSRLTGVGRTDEQFF. The CDR3 DNA follows: TGCGCCAGCAGCCGTCTTACAGGGGTGGGTCGGACTGATGAGCAGTTCTTC.